A single sample is the source of the 10 T cell receptor beta chains below, sequenced in a study of blood T cell repertoires in COVID-19. The assay was immunoSEQ multiplex PCR, and TCRdb's table has in-frame clones only and misses some. The sample shows about 400,000 clones, approximately 87% of them seen only once. Sequences were obtained from PBMCs or T cells enriched from blood (not recorded which). These receptors were collected from a woman aged 50 to 60 who had recovered from COVID-19.

The chain couples TRBV30 to TRBJ1-2; weak D call: TRBD1 (6 bases). The CDR3 is made up of 11 amino acids. Trimming removed 1 base from V and 10 bases from J, with 10 bases in between. Looked up from germline, CDR1 is GTSNPN and CDR2 is SVGIG (reference sequence). CDR3 amino acids: CAWSGGQFYTF. CDR3 DNA sequence: TGTGCCTGGAGTGGGGGACAATTCTACACCTTC. Complete variable domain (other parts from reference TRBV30 and TRBJ1-2): SQTIHQWPATLVQPVGSPLSLECTVEGTSNPNLYWYRQAAGRGLQLLFYSVGIGQISSEVPQNLSASRPQDRQFILSSKKLLLSDSGFYLCAWSGGQFYTFGSGTRLTVV.

The rearrangement uses TRBV7-9 and TRBJ2-7; TRBD2 is a possible D gene (5 bases). The CDR3 length is 12 residues. V gave up 6 bases and J gave up 4 bases, with 10 bases separating them. Germline-derived CDR1 and CDR2 are SEHNR and FQNEAQ (reference sequence). The CDR3 loop is CASSQTGYEQYF. CDR3 nucleotides: TGTGCCAGCAGTCAGACGGGATACGAGCAGTACTTC.

This chain's CDR3 is CASSPTGGTVGTQYF. CDR3 in DNA: TGTGCCAGCAGCCCTACAGGGGGAACTGTTGGTACGCAGTATTTT. The V and J genes are TRBV7-6 and TRBJ2-3; 8 nucleotides agree with TRBD1. This CDR3 is 15 amino acids long. The V and J ends lost 5 bases and 8 bases, in that order; junction bases with no gene match: 12. Germline-derived CDR1 and CDR2 are SGHVS and FNYEAQ.

The J gene is TRBJ1-5, the V gene TRBV7-2; D is ambiguous. The CDR3 length is 13 residues. The V end lost 5 bases, the J end lost 2 bases, and 7 bases lay between the germline ends. Germline V lookup: CDR1 SGHTA, CDR2 FQGNSA. CDR3 loop: CASSPSGNQPQHF. The CDR3 bases are TGTGCCAGCAGCCCGTCGGGCAATCAGCCCCAGCATTTT.

This chain joins TRBV11-2 and TRBJ2-2; tentatively, D is TRBD2 (5 bases). Per germline, CDR1 SGHAT and CDR2 FQNNGV. The CDR3 covers 16 residues. V was cut by 2 bases and J by 3 bases, with 13 bases left in between. DNA of the CDR3: TGTGCCAGCAGCTTACCTACGCAGGACTACACCGGGGAGCTGTTTTTT. It specifies CASSLPTQDYTGELFF.

This clone has a single count. V and J are TRBV7-9 and TRBJ2-6; D call uncertain. The germline V gene encodes CDR1 SEHNR and CDR2 FQNEAQ (reference sequence). This CDR3 is 17 amino acids long. With 2 bases removed from V and 0 bases from J, the gap between germline ends came to 11 bases. CDR3: CASSLWQTNSGANVLTF. The CDR3 coding sequence is TGTGCCAGCAGCTTATGGCAGACAAACTCTGGGGCCAACGTCCTGACTTTC.

The chain combines TRBV7-2 with TRBJ1-1; no reliable D call. Between the trimmed V and J ends, which lost 4 bases and 1 base, there was a span of 10 bases. Germline V gene data show CDR1 as SGHTA and CDR2 as FQGNSA. CDR3 length: 14 amino acids. The CDR3 here is CASSSDGGNTEAFF. Written as DNA, the CDR3 is TGTGCCAGCAGCTCAGACGGAGGGAACACTGAAGCTTTCTTT.

The chain is built from TRBV7-9 and TRBJ2-3; 9 bases map to TRBD1. Per germline, CDR1 SEHNR and CDR2 FQNEAQ (reference sequence). With 5 bases clipped from V and 3 bases from J, the junction kept 6 bases outside the gene matches. The CDR3 length is 15 residues. CDR3 protein: CASSAFGQGTDTQYF. CDR3 sequence (DNA): TGTGCCAGCAGCGCCTTCGGACAGGGGACAGATACGCAGTATTTT. Full variable domain (rest looked up from reference TRBV7-9 and TRBJ2-3): DTGVSQNPRHKITKRGQNVTFRCDPISEHNRLYWYRQTLGQGPEFLTYFQNEAQLEKSRLLSDRFSAERPKGSFSTLEIQRTEQGDSAMYLCASSAFGQGTDTQYFGPGTRLTVL.

The J gene is TRBJ2-2, the V gene TRBV7-6; TRBD2 might be the D (6 bases). The CDR3 covers 17 residues. V lost 7 bases and J 1 base, leaving 19 bases between the germline ends. Germline V gene sequence: CDR1 SGHVS, CDR2 FNYEAQ. DNA of the CDR3: TGTGCCAGCACCCCAAGCCCCGGCGGGATGAACACCGGGGAGCTGTTTTTT. This codes for CASTPSPGGMNTGELFF.

The chain is built from TRBV5-6 and TRBJ1-2, with D unclear. V lost 2 bases, J lost 2 bases, and 10 bases lay in between. The CDR3 totals 14 residues. Looked up from germline, CDR1 is SGHDT and CDR2 is YYEEEE. CDR3 protein: CASSFHGVNYGYTF. CDR3 DNA: TGTGCCAGCAGCTTTCACGGGGTAAACTATGGCTACACCTTC.